Described below is a single TCR beta chain sequence and its context. Trimming removed 1 base at V and 0 bases at J, with 9 bases between. Germline CDR1 and CDR2: SQVTM and ANQGSEA. The CDR3 length is 15 residues. Each CDR3 protein gets one entry after TCRdb re-called the 5' RACE reads with MiXCR. The data show approximately 580,000 distinct CDR3 sequences, about a fifth seen once. This sample was included in a study of T-cell memory formation after mild COVID-19. The TCR comes from an adult woman who had mild COVID-19 (a few samples of this study predate the infection). Cell type and time point are not known. The sequencing input was PBMCs or a T cell subset sorted from them (not recorded which). The chain recombines TRBV29-1 with TRBJ2-2; the D is unclear. The CDR3 nucleotides read TGCAGCGTTGAAGGAGGCTACGCGAACACCGGGGAGCTGTTTTTT. This codes for CSVEGGYANTGELFF.